What follows is one T cell receptor (beta chain) and its context. With random hexamers, reverse transcription was performed on roughly 0.45 to 1 ug of RNA. Across 54 Vbeta and 13 Jbeta, TCR beta CDR3 was amplified with immunoSEQ multiplex PCR. TCRdb ran MiXCR on the immunoSEQ multiplex PCR reads and lists one entry per CDR3 protein. The repertoire holds more than 150,000 distinct CDR3 sequences, with 95% as singletons. These data originate in a study of CD8 T cells in Susac syndrome. Overall study: Active disease was present in more than 5 of the sequenced Susac syndrome patients, whereas fewer than 10 of them were in remission.

Negative isolation was applied to CD8+ and CD4+ T cells, and FACS enrichment was applied to TEMRA cells. This CDR3 region has 13 residues. Trimming pared 5 bases from V and 2 bases from J, leaving 9 bases between. The V gene's germline CDR1 is SGHTA and CDR2 FQGTGA. This chain links TRBV7-3 with TRBJ2-5; the D call may be TRBD1 or TRBD2 (5 bases each). Material: CD4+ T cells from PBMCs. The TCR comes from a human donor with Susac syndrome. The CDR3 protein is CASSRDGQETQYF. As DNA, the CDR3 is TGTGCCAGCAGCCGGGACGGTCAAGAGACCCAGTACTTC.